A single sample gave rise to the 8 T cell receptor beta chains below, sequenced in a study of cytomegalovirus exposure and HLA in healthy donors. Primers for the PCR totalled 60 Vbeta and 13 Jbeta. Assay: immunoSEQ multiplex PCR; the TCRdb copy retains only in-frame clones and omits some. The sample includes about 200,000 clones, about four fifths of them seen just once. The sample taken for sequencing was PBMCs. All receptors derive from a boy younger than 10 in good health and CMV-seronegative.

In this sample, this clone turned up a few times. The chain couples TRBV7-9 to TRBJ1-2; 8 bases match TRBD1. V was pared by 6 bases and J by 4 bases, with 1 base of the junction left unmatched. This CDR3 is 12 amino acids long. Looked up from germline, CDR1 is SEHNR and CDR2 is FQNEAQ (reference sequence). In DNA, the CDR3 is TGTGCCAGCAGTCAGGGGGCCTATGGCTACACCTTC. Residues: CASSQGAYGYTF.

V and J are TRBV4-1 and TRBJ2-4, with 11 bases lining up with TRBD2. This CDR3 has 16 amino acids. V lost 4 bases and J lost 1; bases outside the gene matches: 3. Germline CDR1 reads MGHRA; CDR2 reads YSYEKL. CDR3 sequence (DNA): TGCGCCAGCAGCCCGACTAGCGGGGTGGCCAAAAACATTCAGTACTTC. Its protein is CASSPTSGVAKNIQYF.

As concerns this clone: The conserved final phenylalanine or tryptophan is absent from the CDR3, which likely points to a read error. The J gene is TRBJ2-7, the V gene TRBV25-1; 10 nucleotides align to TRBD1. Looked up from germline, CDR1 is MGHDK and CDR2 is SYGVNS. The length of the CDR3 is 13 residues. V dropped 10 bases and J dropped 6; count of bases not matched to a gene: 9. This CDR3 reads CATAGTGDAEQYL. The CDR3 coding sequence is TGTGCCACCGCCGGGACAGGGGATGCCGAGCAGTACCTC.

The rearrangement links TRBV7-9 to TRBJ1-1; 8 nucleotides line up with TRBD1. Looked up from germline, CDR1 is SEHNR and CDR2 is FQNEAQ (reference sequence). The length of the CDR3 is 14 residues. The junction had 7 bases not matched to a gene; V was cut back by 5 bases and J by 5 bases. The DNA for the CDR3 is TGTGCCAGCAGCACAAACACAGGGGGTACTGAAGCTTTCTTT. Protein: CASSTNTGGTEAFF. The entire variable domain, with the rest obtained from reference TRBV7-9 and TRBJ1-1, is as follows: DTGVSQNPRHKITKRGQNVTFRCDPISEHNRLYWYRQTLGQGPEFLTYFQNEAQLEKSRLLSDRFSAERPKGSFSTLEIQRTEQGDSAMYLCASSTNTGGTEAFFGQGTRLTVV.

This clone was observed a few times. The V call is TRBV6-1, the J call TRBJ1-5; 10 bases are shared with TRBD1. The CDR3 is made up of 15 amino acids. With 2 bases clipped from V and 7 bases from J, the junction kept 5 bases outside the gene matches. The germline CDR1 and CDR2 sequences are MNHNS and SASEGT. CDR3 amino acids: CASSERQGAGQPQHF. In DNA form, the CDR3 reads TGTGCCAGCAGTGAAAGACAGGGGGCGGGGCAGCCCCAGCATTTT.

The chain is built from TRBV18 and TRBJ1-2; no reliable D call. The germline gives CDR1 KGHSH, CDR2 LQKENI. The germline V and J ends were trimmed by 3 bases and 7 bases, with 21 bases remaining between them. The CDR3 spans 16 residues. CDR3 coding DNA: TGTGCCAGCTCACCCCAAACGGTCGGGGATGAGAGTGGCTACACCTTC. It is translated as CASSPQTVGDESGYTF.

Only a few counts were recorded for this clone. This rearrangement joins TRBV10-3 to TRBJ2-7, with TRBD1 matching 10 bases. Germline trimming cut 4 bases from V and 0 bases from J; bases unmatched to any gene: 18. The CDR3 is 20 amino acids. Looked up from germline, CDR1 is ENHRY and CDR2 is SYGVKD. In DNA form, the CDR3 reads TGTGCCATCAGTGGGGACCTGGGACAGGGGCAGTCTAGGAGCTCCTACGAGCAGTACTTC. This sequence encodes CAISGDLGQGQSRSSYEQYF.

The V call is TRBV11-3, the J call TRBJ2-5; 8 positions match TRBD1. V gave up 5 bases and J gave up 5 bases; unmatched junction bases: 4. The germline CDR1 and CDR2 sequences are SGHNT and YENEEA. This CDR3 is built from 13 residues. CDR3 residues: CASSIRTGETQYF. CDR3 DNA sequence: TGTGCCAGCAGCATCCGGACAGGGGAGACCCAGTACTTC. The variable domain in full, with the rest retrieved from reference TRBV11-3 and TRBJ2-5, is EAGVVQSPRYKIIEKKQPVAFWCNPISGHNTLYWYLQNLGQGPELLIRYENEEAVDDSQLPKDRFSAERLKGVDSTLKIQPAELGDSAVYLCASSIRTGETQYFGPGTRLLVL.